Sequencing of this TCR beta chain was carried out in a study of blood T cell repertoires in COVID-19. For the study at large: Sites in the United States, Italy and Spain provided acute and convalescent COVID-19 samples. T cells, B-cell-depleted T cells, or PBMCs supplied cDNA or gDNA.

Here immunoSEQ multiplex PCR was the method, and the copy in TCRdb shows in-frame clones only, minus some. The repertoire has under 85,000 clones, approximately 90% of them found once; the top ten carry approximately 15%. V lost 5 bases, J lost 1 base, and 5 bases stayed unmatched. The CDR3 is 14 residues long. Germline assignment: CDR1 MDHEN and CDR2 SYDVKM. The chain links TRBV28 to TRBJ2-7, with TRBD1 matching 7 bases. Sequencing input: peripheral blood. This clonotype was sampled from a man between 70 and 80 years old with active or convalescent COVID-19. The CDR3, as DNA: TGTGCCAGCAGTCCTCCGGGACAGTCCTACGAGCAGTACTTC. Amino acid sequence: CASSPPGQSYEQYF.